This passage covers 14 T cell receptor delta chains from one sample sequenced in a study of γδ T cells in repeated Plasmodium falciparum infection. Gammadelta T cells were flow-sorted from PBMC into Vgamma9/Vdelta2+ and Vdelta2-negative populations for bulk analysis. TCRdb re-analyzed the multiplex PCR reads via CATT. The repertoire has 75,000 to 95,000 delta-chain clones, 0.75% to 1% of them found once; the top ten carry over 8.5%. The sequencing sample was made of gamma-delta T cells from blood. These receptor sequences come from a pool of human donors (malaria-infected and uninfected, not separated).

By share, this clone counts as medium-sized. Other DNA sequences within the sample encode an identical CDR3. The V gene is TRDV1, the J gene TRDJ1, with D perhaps matching TRDD2 or TRDD3 (5 bases each). Trimming removed 5 bases from V and 9 bases from J, with 37 bases in between. Germline-derived CDR1 and CDR2 are TSWWSYY and QGS. The length of the CDR3 is 20 residues. The CDR3 is CALGTSSPQGGLGVDPELIF. The CDR3 DNA reads as TGTGCTCTTGGGACCTCTTCCCCGCAGGGGGGCCTGGGAGTAGATCCGGAACTCATCTTT.

This clone came up a few times. This sequence may be a read error, since a much larger clone differs from it by one base. V is TRDV1 and J is TRDJ1, with 11 positions matching TRDD3. The V gene's germline CDR1 is TSWWSYY and CDR2 QGS. This CDR3 region has 18 residues. The CDR3 DNA follows: TGTGCTCTTGGGGAACTATTACTCCCGCTGGGGGATACCGATAAACTCACCTTT. It translates to CALGELLLPLGDTDKLTF.

There are a few counts of this clone. For this DNA, TCRdb reports the protein of a much larger clone, which diverges at residue 13, most likely from a read error; the protein presented here is translated directly from the DNA. The rearrangement joins TRDV1 to TRDJ1; 10 bases fit TRDD3. The CDR3 spans 19 residues. Losses at the gene ends were 5 bases for V and 1 base for J; bases not matched to a gene: 16. The germline V gene has CDR1 TSWWSYY and CDR2 QGS. As DNA, the CDR3 is TGTGCTCTTGGGTTTCGACTTCACTACTGGGGGATCAGCACCGATAAACTCATCTTT. Protein product: CALGFRLHYWGISTDKLIF.

In the case of this clone: This probably arose from a read error, given a far larger clone one base away. Other DNA variants within this sample encode the same CDR3. The chain recombines TRDV1 with TRDJ1, with D possibly matching TRDD2 (7 bases). Trimming pared 3 bases from V and 2 bases from J, leaving 43 bases between. The CDR3 contains 25 residues. CDR1 and CDR2 from the germline V gene are TSWWSYY and QGS. The CDR3 nucleotides are TGTGCTCTTGGGGAGCTACAAAGGTACGTCTTCCTAGCTCCTACTGGGAACTATACTACCGATAAACTCATCTTT. As protein: CALGELQRYVFLAPTGNYTTDKLIF.

A remark on this clone: The protein given by TCRdb reflects a much larger clone and differs at residue 11 from this DNA's translation, likely from a read error; the protein shown is the DNA's translation. The chain recombines TRDV1 with TRDJ1; 9 nucleotides line up with TRDD3. After removal of 5 bases from V and 3 bases from J, the junction contained 19 bases not matched to a gene. The V gene's germline CDR1 is TSWWSYY and CDR2 QGS. This CDR3 spans 19 amino acids. Here the CDR3 DNA reads TGTGCTCTTGGGCCCTCTAAAACAAGGAGCGGGGATACGCCCGATAAACTCATCTTT. Protein: CALGPSKTRSGDTPDKLIF.

A word on this clone: One base separates it from a far larger clone, so it is likely a read error. Other nucleotide sequences in the sample specify the same CDR3. The V and J genes are TRDV2 and TRDJ1, with TRDD3 matching over 9 bases. TCRdb is silent on the J gene; assignment here came from matching the DNA to germline. This CDR3 is 19 amino acids long. The V gene's germline CDR1 is GEAIGNYY and CDR2 EKD. Germline trimming cut 0 bases from V and 0 bases from J; bases unmatched to any gene: 13. CDR3 sequence (DNA): TGTGCCTGTGACACCTTAGTACTGGGGGACACGGGACACACCGATAAACTCATCTTT. Its protein is CACDTLVLGDTGHTDKLIF.

This clone was observed a handful of times. TCRdb's protein for this DNA is that of a much larger clone and differs from the translation at residue 5, likely a read error; the protein shown is the DNA translation. This sequence joins TRDV1 and TRDJ1; 8 bases match TRDD3. The CDR3 totals 23 residues. Germline V CDR1 and CDR2: TSWWSYY, QGS. Trimming at V came to 4 bases and at J to 0 bases, leaving 28 bases not matched to a gene. The CDR3 loop reads CALGGLGGAFRASERAYTDKLIF. The CDR3 DNA follows: TGTGCTCTTGGGGGACTGGGGGGCGCCTTCCGGGCGTCTGAGCGGGCGTACACCGATAAACTCATCTTT.

For this clone: The translation of this DNA and the TCRdb protein of a much larger clone differ at residue 6, probably owing to a read error; the protein shown here is translated from the DNA. Additional DNA sequences in this sample encode the identical CDR3. The chain couples TRDV2 to TRDJ1; TRDD3 aligns across 10 bases. Matching the DNA to germline supplied the J gene, which TCRdb does not give. Per the germline V gene, CDR1 is GEAIGNYY and CDR2 is EKD. Germline trimming cut 1 base from V and 4 bases from J; bases unmatched to any gene: 8. The CDR3 is 16 amino acids. CDR3 loop: CACDTRRGIRDDKLIF. In DNA, the CDR3 is TGTGCCTGTGACACAAGGCGGGGGATACGAGACGATAAACTCATCTTT.

This clone was counted only a few times. TCRdb assigns this DNA the protein of a much larger clone, which departs from its translation at residue 3; this likely reflects a read error, and the protein shown comes from translating the DNA. The V call is TRDV1, the J call TRDJ1, with D perhaps matching TRDD3 (6 bases). TCRdb gives no J gene; it was assigned here by matching the DNA to germline. The germline V gene has CDR1 TSWWSYY and CDR2 QGS. The CDR3 spans 13 residues. CDR3 coding DNA: TGTGCTCCTGGGGAAGTAATTCACGATAAACTCATCTTT. Translation: CAPGEVIHDKLIF.

This clone was seen a few times. The protein that TCRdb holds for this DNA derives from a much larger clone and differs from the translated DNA at residue 5, which likely indicates a read error; the protein shown here is translated from the DNA. The chain has TRDV1 and TRDJ1; a weak D match, TRDD2 (5 bases). No J gene was available from TCRdb, and it was assigned here by a germline match of the DNA. Trimming stripped 4 bases from V and 0 bases from J, with 33 bases between. Germline values: CDR1 TSWWSYY, CDR2 QGS. The CDR3 consists of 22 residues. The CDR3 bases are TGTGCTCTTGGGGTTGCTCTTCCCGCGAAAAATCGGTACCCCCAGTACACCGATAAACTCATCTTT. Amino acids: CALGVALPAKNRYPQYTDKLIF.

On this clone: One base separates it from a far larger clone, so it is likely a read error. Other DNA sequences in this specimen translate into the identical CDR3. The chain couples TRDV2 to TRDJ1; 8 bases are shared with TRDD3. The J gene, missing from TCRdb, was assigned here through DNA to germline matching. J was trimmed by 1 base and V by 4 bases; bases with no gene match: 16. This CDR3 comprises 18 residues. CDR1 and CDR2 (germline): GEAIGNYY, EKD. This CDR3 is CACDTLAGGPALTDKLIF. CDR3 coding DNA: TGTGCCTGTGATACCTTAGCTGGGGGACCTGCCCTCACCGATAAACTCATCTTT.

This clone counts as medium-sized. Other DNA sequences within the sample encode an identical CDR3. V usage is TRDV1 and J usage is TRDJ3, with TRDD3 matching 12 bases. The J segment lost 0 bases and the V segment lost 2 bases, leaving 14 bases of the junction unmatched. Germline CDR1 and CDR2: TSWWSYY and QGS. CDR3 size: 23 residues. The DNA of the CDR3 is TGTGCTCTTGGGGAATCGGCGAACGACTGGGGGATACCGAGCTCCTGGGACACCCGACAGATGTTTTTC. Residues: CALGESANDWGIPSSWDTRQMFF.

With regard to this clone: The TCRdb record carries a much larger clone's protein, which differs from this DNA's translation at residue 4; a read error is the likely cause, and the protein listed here is the DNA translation. The chain links TRDV2 to TRDJ1; the match to TRDD3 covers 8 bases. The J gene is not listed in TCRdb, so it was assigned here from a DNA match to germline. CDR3 size: 14 residues. V lost 5 bases and J lost 2; bases outside the gene matches: 6. CDR1 is GEAIGNYY, CDR2 EKD, per germline. The CDR3 nucleotides read TGTGCCTGTGGCGGGAGGGATACGACCGATAAACTCATCTTT. It codes for CACGGRDTTDKLIF.

This clone was recorded a few times. TCRdb's entry gives the protein of a much larger clone, which mismatches this DNA's translation at residue 6, likely from a read error; the protein reported here is translated from the DNA. The chain couples TRDV2 to TRDJ1; no firm D call. The V gene lost 0 bases and the J gene lost 3 bases, with 7 bases spanning the gap. Germline V CDR1 and CDR2: GEAIGNYY, EKD. The CDR3 sequence is 13 residues long. The CDR3 DNA reads TGTGCCTGTGACACCGAACGACCCGATAAACTCATCTTT. Translating it yields CACDTERPDKLIF.